The T cell receptor (beta chain) described here comes from a study of identical twins. Via MiXCR, TCRdb re-called the 5' RACE reads, giving one row per CDR3 protein. The sample records approximately 250,000 distinct CDR3 sequences, about 6.7% being singletons. In this sample, this clonotype turned up a few times. The V gene lost 0 bases and the J gene lost 3 bases, with 15 bases spanning the gap. The CDR3 sequence is 16 residues long. Germline lookup yields CDR1 WSHSY and CDR2 SAAADI. This same sample was also part of a study on T cells expressing NK-cell markers.

The V and J genes are TRBV10-2 and TRBJ2-7; D is uncertain. The sample comprised CD8+ T cells sorted from blood. The source is a woman aged 18 to 35 in good health. In nucleotides, the CDR3 is TGCGCCAGCAGTGAGTCCTTTGGGCAGTCTCGCTACGAGCAGTACTTC. Encoded protein: CASSESFGQSRYEQYF.